This T cell receptor (beta chain) was identified during a study of regulatory T cells in long-lasting Graves disease. Investigators prepared the TCR beta libraries by applying iRepertoire HTBI primers and Arm-PCR of CDR3 regions. TCRdb reanalysed the multiplex PCR reads using MiXCR and keeps one entry per CDR3 protein. The table records around 400,000 distinct CDR3 sequences, over 12% of them present only once. There are 15 residues in the CDR3. Deletions cut 1 base from V and 1 base from J, with 12 bases between. Germline V gene lookup returns CDR1 DFQATT and CDR2 SNEGSKA (reference sequence). This sample's time point: newly diagnosed GD, antithyroid drugs for less than 3 months. From PBMCs, RNA was extracted and then used to make the TCR library. A further study also used this sample, focusing on T cells in Graves' hyperthyroidism and ophthalmopathy. According to that study: HTBI primers were used for first-round RT-PCR of the TCR CDR3. Most expanded thyroid clonotypes above 0.001 also appeared in blood.

This receptor was taken from a woman aged 40-49 years with Graves disease. The chain recombines TRBV20-1 with TRBJ2-3, with unresolved D. Sequenced here: peripheral blood mononuclear cells (PBMCs), sampled at new diagnosis, from a patient treated with antithyroid drugs. The CDR3 here is CSARGHVQGTDTQYF. The CDR3, as DNA: TGCAGTGCTAGAGGCCACGTGCAGGGCACAGATACGCAGTATTTT.